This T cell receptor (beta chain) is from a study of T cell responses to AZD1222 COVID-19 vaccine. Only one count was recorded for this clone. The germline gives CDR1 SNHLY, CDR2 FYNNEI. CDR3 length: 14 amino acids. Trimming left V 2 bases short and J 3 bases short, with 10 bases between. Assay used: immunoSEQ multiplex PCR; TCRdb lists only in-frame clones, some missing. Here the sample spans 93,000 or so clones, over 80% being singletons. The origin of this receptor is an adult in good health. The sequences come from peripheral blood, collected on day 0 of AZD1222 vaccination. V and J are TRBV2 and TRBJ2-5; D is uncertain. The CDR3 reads CASSERPAKETQYF. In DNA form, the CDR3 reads TGTGCCAGCAGTGAACGGCCGGCAAAAGAGACCCAGTACTTC.